A selection of T cell receptor beta chains follows, all from one sample in a study of shared clonotypes between healthy human individuals. Profiled with immunoSEQ multiplex PCR; TCRdb holds only in-frame clones, not every one. The data hold nearly 750,000 clones, with over 60% observed a single time. Input material: memory CD4+ T cells sorted from blood. The receptors shown here come from a woman between 25 and 40 years old in good health. Both conserved end residues are part of each CDR3. A D gene is named only where the DNA matches it firmly. Only part of the rows carry a size: once, few, many, or a class if the clone is expanded.

abundance: -
d_gene: -
j_gene: TRBJ2-7
v_gene: TRBV21-1
CDR3aa: CASSKDPSSGSVSYEQYF
CDR3nt: TGTGCCAGCAGCAAAGATCCATCTAGCGGGAGTGTCTCCTACGAGCAGTACTTC

abundance: -
d_gene: TRBD2
j_gene: TRBJ2-7
v_gene: TRBV5-1
CDR3aa: CASSGMTSEGRYEQYF
CDR3nt: TGCGCCAGCAGCGGAATGACTAGCGAGGGTCGCTACGAGCAGTACTTC

abundance: -
d_gene: -
j_gene: TRBJ2-7
v_gene: TRBV11-2
CDR3aa: CASSLVPSSGAYYEQYF
CDR3nt: TGTGCCAGCAGCTTAGTTCCGTCATCCGGGGCGTACTACGAGCAGTACTTC

abundance: -
d_gene: -
j_gene: TRBJ2-7
v_gene: TRBV18
CDR3aa: CASSRRDTHVEQYF
CDR3nt: TGTGCCAGCTCGCGCCGGGACACCCATGTGGAGCAGTACTTC

abundance: -
d_gene: -
j_gene: TRBJ2-7
v_gene: TRBV27
CDR3aa: CASSFRIQNEQYF
CDR3nt: TGTGCCAGCAGTTTCCGGATTCAGAACGAGCAGTACTTC

abundance: -
d_gene: -
j_gene: TRBJ2-6
v_gene: TRBV7-2
CDR3aa: CASSAGLAGANVLTF
CDR3nt: TGTGCCAGCAGCGCAGGGTTGGCCGGGGCCAACGTCCTGACTTTC

abundance: few
d_gene: -
j_gene: TRBJ1-1
v_gene: TRBV11-1
CDR3aa: CASSLSPGPALFMNTEAFF
CDR3nt: TGTGCCAGCAGCTTATCACCCGGGCCAGCATTATTCATGAACACTGAAGCTTTCTTT

abundance: once
d_gene: -
j_gene: TRBJ2-7
v_gene: TRBV11-1
CDR3aa: CASSFSDYEQYF
CDR3nt: TGTGCCAGCAGCTTTTCCGACTACGAGCAGTACTTC

abundance: -
d_gene: -
j_gene: TRBJ2-1
v_gene: TRBV7-3
CDR3aa: CASSPARGRVDNEQFF
CDR3nt: TGTGCCAGCAGCCCAGCTCGTGGGCGGGTAGACAATGAGCAGTTCTTC

abundance: -
d_gene: TRBD1
j_gene: TRBJ1-2
v_gene: TRBV6-5
CDR3aa: CASVGQGANGYTF
CDR3nt: TGTGCCAGCGTCGGACAGGGGGCTAACGGCTACACCTTC

abundance: -
d_gene: -
j_gene: TRBJ2-2
v_gene: TRBV2
CDR3aa: CASGILTTGELFF
CDR3nt: TGTGCCAGCGGTATCCTCACGACCGGGGAGCTGTTTTTT

abundance: few
d_gene: -
j_gene: TRBJ1-2
v_gene: TRBV2
CDR3aa: CASSGSTGRPDGYTF
CDR3nt: TGTGCCAGCAGTGGATCAACAGGGCGCCCGGACGGCTACACCTTC

abundance: -
d_gene: -
j_gene: TRBJ2-5
v_gene: TRBV7-2
CDR3aa: CASSLAGAGETQYF
CDR3nt: TGTGCCAGCAGCTTAGCGGGAGCTGGAGAGACCCAGTACTTC

abundance: -
d_gene: -
j_gene: TRBJ1-3
v_gene: TRBV5-1
CDR3aa: CASSPGTTGNTIYF
CDR3nt: TGCGCCAGCAGCCCCGGGACTACTGGAAACACCATATATTTT

abundance: -
d_gene: -
j_gene: TRBJ1-2
v_gene: TRBV16
CDR3aa: CASSIKGVGYGYTF
CDR3nt: TGTGCCAGCAGCATTAAGGGGGTGGGCTATGGCTACACCTTC

abundance: -
d_gene: -
j_gene: TRBJ1-5
v_gene: TRBV28
CDR3aa: CASSPRGAGSNQPQHF
CDR3nt: TGTGCCAGCAGCCCAAGGGGGGCAGGGAGCAATCAGCCCCAGCATTTT

abundance: -
d_gene: -
j_gene: TRBJ2-2
v_gene: TRBV11-2
CDR3aa: CASRTGLVNTGELFF
CDR3nt: TGTGCCAGCAGAACGGGGCTGGTCAACACCGGGGAGCTGTTTTTT

abundance: -
d_gene: -
j_gene: TRBJ2-7
v_gene: TRBV5-1
CDR3aa: CASSKVREVEQYF
CDR3nt: TGCGCCAGCAGTAAAGTGAGGGAGGTCGAGCAGTACTTC

abundance: -
d_gene: TRBD2
j_gene: TRBJ2-1
v_gene: TRBV5-1
CDR3aa: CASSSHPGLDNEQFF
CDR3nt: TGCGCCAGCAGCTCTCACCCCGGACTAGACAATGAGCAGTTCTTC

abundance: many
d_gene: -
j_gene: TRBJ2-7
v_gene: TRBV15
CDR3aa: CATSRGTTSSYEQYF
CDR3nt: TGTGCCACCAGCAGAGGGACGACGAGCTCCTACGAGCAGTACTTC

abundance: -
d_gene: TRBD1
j_gene: TRBJ2-7
v_gene: TRBV28
CDR3aa: CATTSRGTAHYEQYF
CDR3nt: TGTGCCACCACCTCAAGAGGGACAGCCCACTACGAGCAGTACTTC

abundance: -
d_gene: -
j_gene: TRBJ2-5
v_gene: TRBV29-1
CDR3aa: CSGKVGSETQYF
CDR3nt: TGCAGCGGGAAGGTGGGGTCTGAGACCCAGTACTTC

abundance: -
d_gene: -
j_gene: TRBJ1-4
v_gene: TRBV5-5
CDR3aa: CASSPSLGKLFF
CDR3nt: TGTGCCAGCAGCCCCTCGTTGGGGAAACTGTTTTTT

abundance: -
d_gene: -
j_gene: TRBJ1-1
v_gene: TRBV10-2
CDR3aa: CASSLTGPNTEAFF
CDR3nt: TGCGCCAGCAGCTTGACAGGACCAAACACTGAAGCTTTCTTT

abundance: once
d_gene: -
j_gene: TRBJ2-7
v_gene: TRBV30
CDR3aa: CAYNNRVRGLTDEQYF
CDR3nt: TGTGCCTACAATAACAGGGTAAGGGGCCTTACGGACGAGCAGTACTTC

abundance: -
d_gene: -
j_gene: TRBJ2-1
v_gene: TRBV2
CDR3aa: CASSVSWWIGEQFF
CDR3nt: TGTGCCAGCAGTGTTAGTTGGTGGATTGGCGAGCAGTTCTTC

abundance: -
d_gene: -
j_gene: TRBJ2-7
v_gene: TRBV5-1
CDR3aa: CASSPTTMVLGNEQYF
CDR3nt: TGCGCCAGCAGTCCTACCACGATGGTACTAGGGAACGAGCAGTACTTC

abundance: -
d_gene: TRBD2
j_gene: TRBJ2-7
v_gene: TRBV6-1
CDR3aa: CASSSPTGGTYEQYF
CDR3nt: TGTGCCAGCAGTTCCCCCACGGGGGGTACCTACGAGCAGTACTTC

abundance: -
d_gene: -
j_gene: TRBJ2-7
v_gene: TRBV6-5
CDR3aa: CASSYSYYPPSYEQYF
CDR3nt: TGTGCCAGCAGTTATTCCTACTACCCTCCATCCTACGAGCAGTACTTC

abundance: -
d_gene: -
j_gene: TRBJ2-1
v_gene: TRBV7-8
CDR3aa: CASSSLSNEQFF
CDR3nt: TGTGCCAGCAGCTCCCTCTCTAATGAGCAGTTCTTC

abundance: few
d_gene: -
j_gene: TRBJ2-7
v_gene: TRBV6-1
CDR3aa: CAGSRGANYEQYF
CDR3nt: TGTGCCGGGAGCAGGGGGGCTAACTACGAGCAGTACTTC

abundance: few
d_gene: -
j_gene: TRBJ1-1
v_gene: TRBV5-1
CDR3aa: CASSPSAVFTEAFF
CDR3nt: TGCGCCAGCAGCCCCTCGGCGGTTTTCACTGAAGCTTTCTTT

abundance: -
d_gene: -
j_gene: TRBJ2-7
v_gene: TRBV10-1
CDR3aa: CASSGASSYEQYF
CDR3nt: TGCGCCAGCAGTGGAGCCAGCTCCTACGAGCAGTACTTC

abundance: once
d_gene: -
j_gene: TRBJ1-5
v_gene: TRBV27
CDR3aa: CASSPHDPSNQPQHF
CDR3nt: TGTGCCAGCAGTCCCCATGACCCCAGCAATCAGCCCCAGCATTTT

abundance: many
d_gene: -
j_gene: TRBJ2-7
v_gene: TRBV6-1
CDR3aa: CASSEPVYEQYF
CDR3nt: TGTGCCAGCAGTGAACCGGTCTACGAGCAGTACTTC

abundance: -
d_gene: -
j_gene: TRBJ2-5
v_gene: TRBV5-1
CDR3aa: CASSLGSGEQYF
CDR3nt: TGCGCCAGCAGCTTGGGTTCGGGGGAGCAGTACTTC

abundance: -
d_gene: -
j_gene: TRBJ2-3
v_gene: TRBV14
CDR3aa: CASSLGRGTDTQYF
CDR3nt: TGTGCCAGCAGCCTGGGCCGCGGCACAGATACGCAGTATTTT

abundance: -
d_gene: -
j_gene: TRBJ1-5
v_gene: TRBV28
CDR3aa: CASFGAGAGSNQPQHF
CDR3nt: -

abundance: -
d_gene: TRBD1
j_gene: TRBJ1-5
v_gene: TRBV27
CDR3aa: CASRTGTNQPQHF
CDR3nt: TGTGCCAGCAGGACAGGGACAAATCAGCCCCAGCATTTT

abundance: -
d_gene: -
j_gene: TRBJ2-7
v_gene: TRBV5-1
CDR3aa: CASSLSYGDPSYEQYF
CDR3nt: TGCGCCAGCAGCTTGAGTTATGGGGACCCATCCTACGAGCAGTACTTC

abundance: few
d_gene: -
j_gene: TRBJ2-4
v_gene: TRBV12-2
CDR3aa: CASRGTSGRPTRKNIQYF
CDR3nt: TGTGCAAGTCGAGGGACTAGCGGGAGGCCAACACGAAAAAACATTCAGTACTTC